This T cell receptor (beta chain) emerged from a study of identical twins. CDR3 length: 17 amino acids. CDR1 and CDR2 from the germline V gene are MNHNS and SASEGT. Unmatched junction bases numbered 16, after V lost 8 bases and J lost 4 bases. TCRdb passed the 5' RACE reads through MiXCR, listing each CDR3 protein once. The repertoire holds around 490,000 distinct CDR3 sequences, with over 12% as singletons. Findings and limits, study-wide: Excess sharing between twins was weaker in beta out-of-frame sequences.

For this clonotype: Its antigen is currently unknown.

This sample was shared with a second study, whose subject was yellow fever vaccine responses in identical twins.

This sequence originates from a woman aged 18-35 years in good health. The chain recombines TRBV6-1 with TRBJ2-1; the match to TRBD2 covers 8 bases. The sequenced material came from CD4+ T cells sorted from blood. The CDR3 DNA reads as TGTGCCAGCGGCTGGAACCCCGGGGGGGCCCGGTACAATGAGCAGTTCTTC. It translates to CASGWNPGGARYNEQFF.